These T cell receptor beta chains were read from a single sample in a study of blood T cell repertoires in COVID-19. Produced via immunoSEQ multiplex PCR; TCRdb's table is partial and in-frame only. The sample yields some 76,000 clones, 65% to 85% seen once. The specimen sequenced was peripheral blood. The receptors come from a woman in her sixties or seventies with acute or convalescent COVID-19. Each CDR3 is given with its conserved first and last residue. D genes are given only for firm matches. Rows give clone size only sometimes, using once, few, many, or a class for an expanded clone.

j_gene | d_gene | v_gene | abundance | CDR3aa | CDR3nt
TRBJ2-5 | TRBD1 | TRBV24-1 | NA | CATSDLTGTAQETQYF | TGTGCCACCAGTGACCTGACCGGGACAGCACAAGAGACCCAGTACTTC
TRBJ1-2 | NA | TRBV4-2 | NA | CASRLGVSGYTF | TGTGCCAGCAGGCTAGGGGTTTCTGGCTACACCTTC
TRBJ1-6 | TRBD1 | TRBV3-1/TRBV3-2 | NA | CASSQTTGVTSPLHF | TGTGCCAGCAGCCAGACGACAGGGGTTACTTCACCCCTCCACTTT
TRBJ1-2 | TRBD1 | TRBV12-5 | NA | CASGLVQRGLRGDGGYGYTF | TGTGCTAGTGGTTTGGTTCAAAGGGGTCTCAGGGGGGACGGAGGCTATGGCTACACCTTC
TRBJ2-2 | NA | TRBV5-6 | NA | CASSPMGGGAVTGELFF | TGTGCCAGCAGCCCCATGGGTGGGGGCGCGGTCACCGGGGAGCTGTTTTTT
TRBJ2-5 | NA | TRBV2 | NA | CASSPGLGNQETQYF | TGTGCCAGCAGTCCAGGACTTGGGAACCAAGAGACCCAGTACTTC
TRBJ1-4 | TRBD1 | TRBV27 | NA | CASSLPPTGLSEKLFF | TGTGCCAGCAGTTTACCCCCGACAGGGCTTAGTGAAAAACTGTTTTTT
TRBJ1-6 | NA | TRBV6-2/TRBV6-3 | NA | CASSYGSAGGSPLHF | TGTGCCAGCAGTTATGGGTCCGCCGGCGGTTCACCCCTCCACTTT
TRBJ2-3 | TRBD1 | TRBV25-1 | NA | CASSEPQGAGTDTQYF | TGTGCCAGCAGTGAACCCCAGGGGGCCGGCACAGATACGCAGTATTTT
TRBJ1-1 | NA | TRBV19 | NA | CATVLSDTEAFF | TGTGCCACGGTGCTCTCGGACACTGAAGCTTTCTTT
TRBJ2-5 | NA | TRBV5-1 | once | CASSFWGGQETQYF | TGCGCCAGCAGCTTTTGGGGCGGTCAAGAGACCCAGTACTTC
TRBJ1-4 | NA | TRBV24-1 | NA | CATSEPGGEKLFF | TGTGCCACCAGTGAACCGGGAGGCGAAAAACTGTTTTTT
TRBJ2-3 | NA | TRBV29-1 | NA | CSTGARTDTQYF | TGCAGCACTGGGGCCCGGACAGATACGCAGTATTTT
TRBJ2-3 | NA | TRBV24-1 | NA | CATSDSGTIDTDTQYF | TGTGCCACCAGTGATTCCGGGACAATCGACACAGATACGCAGTATTTT
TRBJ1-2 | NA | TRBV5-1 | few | CASSLDRDYGYTF | TGCGCCAGCAGCTTGGACAGGGACTATGGCTACACCTTC
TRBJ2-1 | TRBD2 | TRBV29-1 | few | CSVTGLAGASYNEQFF | TGCAGCGTTACGGGACTAGCGGGGGCCTCCTACAATGAGCAGTTCTTC
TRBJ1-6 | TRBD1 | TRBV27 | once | CASGDRVNSPLHF | TGTGCCAGCGGGGACAGGGTTAACTCACCCCTCCACTTT
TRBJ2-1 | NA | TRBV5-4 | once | CASSWMGGEQFF | TGTGCCAGCAGCTGGATGGGGGGTGAGCAGTTCTTC
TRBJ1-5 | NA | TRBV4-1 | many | CASSPRKGTANQPQHF | TGCGCCAGCAGCCCCCGGAAAGGGACTGCAAATCAGCCCCAGCATTTT
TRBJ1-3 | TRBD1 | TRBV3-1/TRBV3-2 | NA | CASSPRTGVFGNTIYF | TGTGCCAGCAGCCCTCGGACAGGGGTGTTTGGAAACACCATATATTTT
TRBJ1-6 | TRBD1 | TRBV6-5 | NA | CASSLQGAAYNSPLHF | TGTGCCAGCAGTTTACAGGGGGCCGCCTATAATTCACCCCTCCACTTT
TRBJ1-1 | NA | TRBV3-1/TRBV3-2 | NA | CASSQRGSEAFF | TGTGCCAGCAGCCAAAGGGGTAGTGAAGCTTTCTTT
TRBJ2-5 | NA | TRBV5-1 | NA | CASSLTDQETQYF | TGCGCCAGCAGCTTGACAGATCAAGAGACCCAGTACTTC
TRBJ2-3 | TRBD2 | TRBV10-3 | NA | CAISERAGERTDTQYF | TGTGCCATCAGTGAAAGAGCGGGGGAGCGCACAGATACGCAGTATTTT